Many counts were recorded for the clone carrying this T cell receptor (beta chain). V was shortened by 6 bases and J by 7 bases, with 12 bases between the two germline ends. This CDR3 comprises 11 residues. Germline V gives CDR1 DFQATT, CDR2 SNEGSKA (reference sequence). Unique molecular identifiers featured in how the TCRbeta library was prepared. TCRdb reanalysed the PCR reads using MiXCR and keeps one entry per CDR3 protein. The data contain hundreds of thousands of distinct CDR3 sequences, approximately 16% of them singletons. This sample stems from a study of T-cell reconstitution after alpha-beta-depleted transplantation in children.

The TCR sequence derives from a human donor who donated a stem cell graft to a child with acute myeloid leukemia. This sample comprised PBMCs from the stem cell graft donor, obtained from the stem cell graft. The chain employs TRBV20-1 and TRBJ1-1; D is unclear. The CDR3 nucleotides read TGCAGTGCGCGGAGCGACCGTGAAGCTTTCTTT. It specifies CSARSDREAFF.